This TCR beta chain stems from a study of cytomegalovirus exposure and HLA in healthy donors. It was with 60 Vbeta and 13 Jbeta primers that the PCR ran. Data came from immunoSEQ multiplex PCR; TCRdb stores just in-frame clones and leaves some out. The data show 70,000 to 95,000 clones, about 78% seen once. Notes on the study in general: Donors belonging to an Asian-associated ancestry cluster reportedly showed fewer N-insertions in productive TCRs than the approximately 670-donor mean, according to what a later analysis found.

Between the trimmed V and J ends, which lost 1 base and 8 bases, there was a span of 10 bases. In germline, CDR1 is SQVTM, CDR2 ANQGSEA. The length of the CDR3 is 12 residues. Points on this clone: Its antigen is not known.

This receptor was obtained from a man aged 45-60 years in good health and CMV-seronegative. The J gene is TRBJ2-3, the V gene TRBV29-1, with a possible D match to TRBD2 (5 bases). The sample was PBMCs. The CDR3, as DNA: TGCAGCGTTGAAGGGGGTGGGAGTACGCAGTATTTT. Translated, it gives CSVEGGGSTQYF.